The clone carrying this T cell receptor beta chain showed up many times. The antigen is not known. All donors comprised healthy Caucasians. TCRdb used MiXCR to reprocess the 5' RACE reads, holding one entry per CDR3 protein. This sample has fewer than 250,000 distinct CDR3 sequences, with 7% to 8.5% found just once. This sample is part of a study of identical twins. Overall study results and limits: There were fewer insertions in abundant cord blood beta clonotypes, but memory repertoires showed no such pattern. The same donors were not followed; conclusions instead depended on cross-sectional statistical analysis.

V shed 0 bases and J 2 bases; nucleotides not matched to a gene: 5. Germline V lookup: CDR1 MGHRA, CDR2 YSYEKL. This CDR3 spans 18 amino acids. The sample also formed part of further work on yellow fever vaccine responses in identical twins.

The V and J genes are TRBV4-1 and TRBJ1-4, with 11 bases aligning to TRBD1. This TCR was sampled from a woman aged 18-30 years in good health. The material sequenced was CD8+ T cells sorted from blood. DNA of the CDR3: TGCGCCAGCAGCCAAGAGGGGGACAGGGGGACCACTAATGAAAAACTGTTTTTT. Its translation: CASSQEGDRGTTNEKLFF.